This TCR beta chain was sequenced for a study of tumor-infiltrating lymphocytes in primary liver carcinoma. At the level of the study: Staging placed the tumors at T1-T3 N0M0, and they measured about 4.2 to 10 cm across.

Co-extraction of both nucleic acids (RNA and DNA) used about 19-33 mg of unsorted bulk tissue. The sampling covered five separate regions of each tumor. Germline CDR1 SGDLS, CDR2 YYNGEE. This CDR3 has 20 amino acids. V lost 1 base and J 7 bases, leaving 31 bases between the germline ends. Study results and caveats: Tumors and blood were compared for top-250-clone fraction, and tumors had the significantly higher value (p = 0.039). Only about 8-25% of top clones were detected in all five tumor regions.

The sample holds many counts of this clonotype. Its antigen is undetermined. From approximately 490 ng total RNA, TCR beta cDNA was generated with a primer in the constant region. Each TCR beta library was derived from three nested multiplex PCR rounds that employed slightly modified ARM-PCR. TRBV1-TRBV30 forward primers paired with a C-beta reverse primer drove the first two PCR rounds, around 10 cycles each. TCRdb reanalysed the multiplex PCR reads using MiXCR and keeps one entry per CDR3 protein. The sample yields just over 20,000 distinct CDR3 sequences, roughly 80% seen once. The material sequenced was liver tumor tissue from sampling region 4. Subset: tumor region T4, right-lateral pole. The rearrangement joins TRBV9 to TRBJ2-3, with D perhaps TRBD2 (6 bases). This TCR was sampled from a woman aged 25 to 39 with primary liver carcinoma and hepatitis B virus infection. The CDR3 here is CASSVNPSLYGGSPHHTQYF. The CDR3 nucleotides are TGTGCCAGCAGCGTAAACCCCTCCCTTTACGGGGGATCTCCCCATCATACGCAGTATTTT. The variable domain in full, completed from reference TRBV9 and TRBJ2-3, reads DSGVTQTPKHLITATGQRVTLRCSPRSGDLSVYWYQQSLDQGLQFLIQYYNGEERAKGNILERFSAQQFPDLHSELNLSSLELGDSALYFCASSVNPSLYGGSPHHTQYFGPGTRLTVL.